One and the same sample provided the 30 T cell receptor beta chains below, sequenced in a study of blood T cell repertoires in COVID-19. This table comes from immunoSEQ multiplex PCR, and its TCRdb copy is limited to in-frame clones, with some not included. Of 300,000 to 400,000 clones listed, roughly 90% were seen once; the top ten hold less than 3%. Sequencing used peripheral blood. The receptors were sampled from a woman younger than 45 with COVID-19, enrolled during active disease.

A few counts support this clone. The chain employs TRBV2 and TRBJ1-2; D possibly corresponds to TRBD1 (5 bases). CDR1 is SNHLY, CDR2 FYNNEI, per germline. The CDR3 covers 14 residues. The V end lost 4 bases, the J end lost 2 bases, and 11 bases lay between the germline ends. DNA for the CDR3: TGTGCCAGCAGTGGGGCCCGACAGAACTATGGCTACACCTTC. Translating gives CASSGARQNYGYTF.

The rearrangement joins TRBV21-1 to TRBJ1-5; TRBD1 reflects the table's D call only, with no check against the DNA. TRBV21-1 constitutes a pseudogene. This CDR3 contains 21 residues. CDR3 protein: CASSMKGEQGAVGDSNQPQHF. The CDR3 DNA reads TGTGCCAGCAGCATGAAGGGCGAACAGGGGGCTGTGGGGGATAGCAATCAGCCCCAGCATTTT.

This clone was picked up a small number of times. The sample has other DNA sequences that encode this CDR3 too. In DNA form, the CDR3 reads TGTGCCAGCAGCTTAAGGCTAGCGGGAGGGCCTAGCACCGGGGAGCTGTTTTTT. The encoded protein is CASSLRLAGGPSTGELFF. The J gene is TRBJ2-2, the V gene TRBV3-1 (or the pseudogene TRBV3-2), with 12 bases that match TRBD2. Trimming removed 5 bases from V and 4 bases from J; junction bases left unmatched: 11. This CDR3 spans 18 amino acids. Germline values: CDR1 LGHDT, CDR2 YNNKEL (reference sequence).

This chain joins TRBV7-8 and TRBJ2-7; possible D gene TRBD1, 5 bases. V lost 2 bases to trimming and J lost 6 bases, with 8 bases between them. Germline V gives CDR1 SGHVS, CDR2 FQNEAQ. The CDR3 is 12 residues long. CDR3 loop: CASSLQGGEQYF. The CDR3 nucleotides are TGTGCCAGCAGCTTACAGGGCGGCGAGCAGTACTTC. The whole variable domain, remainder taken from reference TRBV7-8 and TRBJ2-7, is GAGVSQSPRYKVAKRGQDVALRCDPISGHVSLFWYQQALGQGPEFLTYFQNEAQLDKSGLPSDRFFAERPEGSVSTLKIQRTQQEDSAVYLCASSLQGGEQYFGPGTRLTVT.

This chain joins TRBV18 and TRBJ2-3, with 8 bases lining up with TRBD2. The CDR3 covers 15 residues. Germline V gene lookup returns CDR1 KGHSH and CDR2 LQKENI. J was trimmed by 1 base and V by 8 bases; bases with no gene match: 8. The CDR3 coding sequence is TGTGCCAGCGCAGGTACTAGCGGAGGCACAGATACGCAGTATTTT. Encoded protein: CASAGTSGGTDTQYF.

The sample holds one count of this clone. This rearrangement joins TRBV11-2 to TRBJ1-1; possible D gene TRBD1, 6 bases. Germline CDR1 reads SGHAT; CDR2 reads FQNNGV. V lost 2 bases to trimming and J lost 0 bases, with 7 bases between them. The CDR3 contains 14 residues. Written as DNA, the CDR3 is TGTGCCAGCAGCTTAAAGGGGGTGAACACTGAAGCTTTCTTT. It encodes CASSLKGVNTEAFF. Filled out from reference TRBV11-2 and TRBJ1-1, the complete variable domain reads EAGVAQSPRYKIIEKRQSVAFWCNPISGHATLYWYQQILGQGPKLLIQFQNNGVVDDSQLPKDRFSAERLKGVDSTLKIQPAKLEDSAVYLCASSLKGVNTEAFFGQGTRLTVV.

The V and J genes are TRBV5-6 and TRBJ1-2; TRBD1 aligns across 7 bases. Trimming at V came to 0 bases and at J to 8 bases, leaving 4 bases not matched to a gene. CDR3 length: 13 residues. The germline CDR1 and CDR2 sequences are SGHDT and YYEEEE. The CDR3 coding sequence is TGTGCCAGCAGCTTGGAGGGGGCGTTAGGCTACACCTTC. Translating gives CASSLEGALGYTF.

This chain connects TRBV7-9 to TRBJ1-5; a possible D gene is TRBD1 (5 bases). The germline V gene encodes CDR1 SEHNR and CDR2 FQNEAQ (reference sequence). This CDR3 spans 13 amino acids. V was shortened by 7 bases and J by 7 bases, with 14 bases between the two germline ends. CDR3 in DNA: TGTGCCAGCACCAAAGAACCAGGGCAGCCCCAGCATTTT. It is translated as CASTKEPGQPQHF.

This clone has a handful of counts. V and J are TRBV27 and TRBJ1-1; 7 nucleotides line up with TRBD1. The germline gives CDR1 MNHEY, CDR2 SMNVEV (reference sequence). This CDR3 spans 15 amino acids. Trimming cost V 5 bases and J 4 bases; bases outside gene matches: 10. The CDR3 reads CASSLGTALATEAFF. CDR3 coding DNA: TGTGCCAGCAGTCTCGGGACAGCCTTGGCCACTGAAGCTTTCTTT.

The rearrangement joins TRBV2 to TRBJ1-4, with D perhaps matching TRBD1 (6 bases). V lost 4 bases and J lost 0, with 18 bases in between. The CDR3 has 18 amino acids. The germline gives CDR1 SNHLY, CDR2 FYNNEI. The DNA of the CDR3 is TGTGCCAGCAGTGTCTGGGTGAGGGACATCACAACTAATGAAAAACTGTTTTTT. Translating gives CASSVWVRDITTNEKLFF.

CDR3 in DNA: TGTGCCAGCAGCCGATTTGACAGTGTCTACGAGCAGTACTTC. Translation gives CASSRFDSVYEQYF. The chain uses TRBV7-9 and TRBJ2-7; D perhaps matches TRBD1 (5 bases). CDR3 length: 14 residues. V lost 5 bases, J lost 3 bases, and 14 bases lay in between. CDR1 SEHNR and CDR2 FQNEAQ come from the germline V gene (reference sequence).

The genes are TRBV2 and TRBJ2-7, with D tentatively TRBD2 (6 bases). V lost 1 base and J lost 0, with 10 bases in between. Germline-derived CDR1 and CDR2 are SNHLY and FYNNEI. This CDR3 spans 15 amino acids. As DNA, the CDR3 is TGTGCCAGCAGTGAAGGTCCGGGAGACTCCTACGAGCAGTACTTC. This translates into CASSEGPGDSYEQYF.

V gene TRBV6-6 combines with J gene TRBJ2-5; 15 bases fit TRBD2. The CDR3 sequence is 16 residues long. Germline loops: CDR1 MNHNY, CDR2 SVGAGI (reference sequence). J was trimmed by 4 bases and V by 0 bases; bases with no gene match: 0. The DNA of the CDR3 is TGTGCCAGCAGTTACTCGGGACTAGCGGGAGGAGAGACCCAGTACTTC. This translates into CASSYSGLAGGETQYF.

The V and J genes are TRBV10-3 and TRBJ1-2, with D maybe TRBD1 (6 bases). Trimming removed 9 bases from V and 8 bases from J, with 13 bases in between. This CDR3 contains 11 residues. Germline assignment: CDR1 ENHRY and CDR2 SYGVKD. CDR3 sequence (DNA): TGTGCCATTTTCGGGACAAAAGGCTACACCTTC. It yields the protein CAIFGTKGYTF.

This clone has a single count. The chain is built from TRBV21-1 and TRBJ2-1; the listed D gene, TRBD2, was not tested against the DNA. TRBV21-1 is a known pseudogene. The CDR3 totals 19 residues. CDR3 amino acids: CASSKLNRTSGTKGDEQFF. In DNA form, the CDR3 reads TGTGCCAGCAGCAAGCTGAACCGGACTAGCGGGACTAAGGGCGATGAGCAGTTCTTC.

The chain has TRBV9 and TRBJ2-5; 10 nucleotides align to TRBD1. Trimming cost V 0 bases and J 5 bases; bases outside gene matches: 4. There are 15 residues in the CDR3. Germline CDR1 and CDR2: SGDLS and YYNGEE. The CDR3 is CASSVGGQGGETQYF. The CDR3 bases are TGTGCCAGCAGCGTAGGAGGACAGGGGGGTGAGACCCAGTACTTC. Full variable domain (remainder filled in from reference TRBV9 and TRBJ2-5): DSGVTQTPKHLITATGQRVTLRCSPRSGDLSVYWYQQSLDQGLQFLIQYYNGEERAKGNILERFSAQQFPDLHSELNLSSLELGDSALYFCASSVGGQGGETQYFGPGTRLLVL.

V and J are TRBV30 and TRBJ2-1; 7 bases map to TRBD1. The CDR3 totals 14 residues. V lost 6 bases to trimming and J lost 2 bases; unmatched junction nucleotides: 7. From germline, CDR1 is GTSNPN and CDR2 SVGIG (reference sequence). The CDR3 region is CACGQASTYNEQFF. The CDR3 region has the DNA TGTGCCTGTGGACAGGCCTCCACCTACAATGAGCAGTTCTTC. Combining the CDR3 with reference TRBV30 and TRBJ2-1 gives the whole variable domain SQTIHQWPATLVQPVGSPLSLECTVEGTSNPNLYWYRQAAGRGLQLLFYSVGIGQISSEVPQNLSASRPQDRQFILSSKKLLLSDSGFYLCACGQASTYNEQFFGPGTRLTVL.

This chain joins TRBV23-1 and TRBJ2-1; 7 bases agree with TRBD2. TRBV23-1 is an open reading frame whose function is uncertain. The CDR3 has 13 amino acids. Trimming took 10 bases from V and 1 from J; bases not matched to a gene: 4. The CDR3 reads CAKGRGSYNEQFF. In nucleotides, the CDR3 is TGCGCCAAAGGGAGGGGATCCTACAATGAGCAGTTCTTC.

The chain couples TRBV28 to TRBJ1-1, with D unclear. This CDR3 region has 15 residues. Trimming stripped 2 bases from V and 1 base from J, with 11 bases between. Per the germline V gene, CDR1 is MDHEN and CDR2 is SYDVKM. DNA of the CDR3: TGTGCCAGCAGTTTACCCCCCGGTTGGAACACTGAAGCTTTCTTT. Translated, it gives CASSLPPGWNTEAFF.

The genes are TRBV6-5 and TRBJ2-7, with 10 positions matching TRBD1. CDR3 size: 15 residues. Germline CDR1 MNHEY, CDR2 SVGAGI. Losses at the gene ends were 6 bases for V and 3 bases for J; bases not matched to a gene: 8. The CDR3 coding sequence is TGTGCCAGCAGGAGGACCGGGACAGGGGTCTACGAGCAGTACTTC. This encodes CASRRTGTGVYEQYF.

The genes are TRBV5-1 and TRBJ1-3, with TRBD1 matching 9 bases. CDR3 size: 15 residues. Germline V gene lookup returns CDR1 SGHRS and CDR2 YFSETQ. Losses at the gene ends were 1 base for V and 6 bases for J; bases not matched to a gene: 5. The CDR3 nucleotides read TGCGCCAGCAGCTTGTGGGGACAGGGCGAAAACACCATATATTTT. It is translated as CASSLWGQGENTIYF.

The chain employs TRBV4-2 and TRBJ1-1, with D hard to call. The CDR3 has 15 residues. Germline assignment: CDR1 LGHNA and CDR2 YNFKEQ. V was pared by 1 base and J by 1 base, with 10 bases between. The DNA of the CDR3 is TGTGCCAGCAGCCAAGCCGCCGGGGAGAACACTGAAGCTTTCTTT. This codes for CASSQAAGENTEAFF.

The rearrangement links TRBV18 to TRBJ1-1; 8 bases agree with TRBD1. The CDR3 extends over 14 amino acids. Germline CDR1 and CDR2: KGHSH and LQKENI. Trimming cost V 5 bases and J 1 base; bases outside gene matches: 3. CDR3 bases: TGTGCCAGCTCAGGCGACAGGGGGAACACTGAAGCTTTCTTT. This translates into CASSGDRGNTEAFF.

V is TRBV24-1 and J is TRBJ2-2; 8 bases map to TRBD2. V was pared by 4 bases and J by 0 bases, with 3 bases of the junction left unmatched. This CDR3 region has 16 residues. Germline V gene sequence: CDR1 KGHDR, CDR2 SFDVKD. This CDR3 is CATSDPGLANTGELFF. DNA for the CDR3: TGTGCCACCAGTGACCCGGGACTAGCGAACACCGGGGAGCTGTTTTTT.

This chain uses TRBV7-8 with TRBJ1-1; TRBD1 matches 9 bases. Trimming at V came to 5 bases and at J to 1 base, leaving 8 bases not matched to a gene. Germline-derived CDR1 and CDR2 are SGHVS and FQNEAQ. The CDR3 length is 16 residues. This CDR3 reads CASSPRQGGGNTEAFF. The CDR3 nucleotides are TGTGCCAGCAGCCCGCGACAGGGGGGAGGGAACACTGAAGCTTTCTTT.

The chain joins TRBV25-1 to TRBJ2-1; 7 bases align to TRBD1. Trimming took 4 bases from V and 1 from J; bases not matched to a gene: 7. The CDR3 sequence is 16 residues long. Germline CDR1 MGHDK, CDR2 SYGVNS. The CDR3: CASSGWTGDSYNEQFF. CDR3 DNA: TGTGCCAGCAGTGGGTGGACAGGCGATTCCTACAATGAGCAGTTCTTC.

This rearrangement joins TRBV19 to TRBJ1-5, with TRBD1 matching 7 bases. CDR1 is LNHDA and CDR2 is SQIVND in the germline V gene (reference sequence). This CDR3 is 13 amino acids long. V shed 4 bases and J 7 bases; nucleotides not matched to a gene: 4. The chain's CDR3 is CASSNDRDQPQHF. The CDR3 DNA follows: TGTGCCAGTAGTAACGACAGGGACCAGCCCCAGCATTTT.

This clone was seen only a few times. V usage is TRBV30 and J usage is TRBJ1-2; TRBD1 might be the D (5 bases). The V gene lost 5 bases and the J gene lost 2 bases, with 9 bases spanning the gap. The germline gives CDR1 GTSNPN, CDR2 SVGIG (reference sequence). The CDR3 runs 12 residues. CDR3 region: CAWDSLNYGYTF. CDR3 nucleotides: TGTGCCTGGGACAGTTTAAACTATGGCTACACCTTC. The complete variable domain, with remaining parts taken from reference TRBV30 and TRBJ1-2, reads SQTIHQWPATLVQPVGSPLSLECTVEGTSNPNLYWYRQAAGRGLQLLFYSVGIGQISSEVPQNLSASRPQDRQFILSSKKLLLSDSGFYLCAWDSLNYGYTFGSGTRLTVV.

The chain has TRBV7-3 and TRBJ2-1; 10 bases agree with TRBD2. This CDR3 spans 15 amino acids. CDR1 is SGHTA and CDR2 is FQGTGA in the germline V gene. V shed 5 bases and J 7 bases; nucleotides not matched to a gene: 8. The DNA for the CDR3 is TGTGCCAGCAGCCCAACCGGGACTAGCGCGAATGAGCAGTTCTTC. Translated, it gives CASSPTGTSANEQFF.

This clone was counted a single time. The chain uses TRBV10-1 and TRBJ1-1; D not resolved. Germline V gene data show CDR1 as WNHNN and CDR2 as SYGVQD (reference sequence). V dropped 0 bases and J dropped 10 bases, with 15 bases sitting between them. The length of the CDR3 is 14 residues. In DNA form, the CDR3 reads TGCGCCAGCAGTGAGTCGACGGGGTGGAGGGCAGCTTTCTTT. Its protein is CASSESTGWRAAFF.